This TCR beta chain derives from a study of vaccination effects on CD4 cells after COVID-19. In the study overall: Two-dose vaccination with either BNT162b2 or mRNA-1273 was given to the participants.

Germline-derived CDR1 and CDR2 are SGHRS and YFSETQ. The CDR3 totals 16 residues. V shed 0 bases and J shed 0 bases, with 11 bases lying between them. This clone was observed a handful of times. The antigen remains unidentified. Sequencing used immunoSEQ multiplex PCR; TCRdb keeps in-frame clones, though not all of them. The repertoire consists of 67,000 or so clones, with 65% to 85% occurring once and the leading ten covering 3.5% to 4.5%. Study findings and constraints: The study had few convalescent patients and no early post-infection timepoints. Marked clonal contraction was seen late after vaccination (in both infection- and vaccine-induced clones).

Peptide-pool stimulation followed by sequencing identified expanded antigen-specific CD4+ clonotypes in the ViraFEST assay. Subsequent to a culture period of roughly 11 days, CD4+ T cells were isolated. In the vaccine recipients, nucleocapsid antibodies were negative and there was no prior SARS-CoV-2 infection. Culturing of a few million PBMC per well took place with around 9 IU/ml IL-2 and 9 to 10 ug/ml peptides. The source of this sequence is a human donor who received a COVID-19 vaccine. This material consisted of CD4+ T cells from PBMCs cultured with HCoV-OC43 spike peptides, taken before COVID-19 vaccination. Indicated subset: HCoV-OC43 spike overlapping peptide pool stimulation. V usage is TRBV5-1 and J usage is TRBJ2-3, with D possibly matching TRBD2 (7 bases). The CDR3 nucleotides read TGCGCCAGCAGCTTGGCGGGGGGCTCTAGCACAGATACGCAGTATTTT. It encodes CASSLAGGSSTDTQYF.